Sequencing of this T cell receptor beta chain was carried out in a study of OX40 agonist ivuxolimab in advanced cancers. Whole-study context: One hepatocellular carcinoma and a couple of cutaneous melanoma patients partially responded.

This clone was seen only a few times. The method was immunoSEQ multiplex PCR; TCRdb's version includes in-frame clones alone and lacks a portion of them. The sample holds 55,000 to 65,000 clones, roughly 84% seen once. V was cut by 8 bases and J by 6 bases, with 7 bases left in between. Germline CDR1 MNHNY, CDR2 SVGAGI (reference sequence). The CDR3 sequence is 10 residues long. The sample here was CD4+ or CD8+ T cells sorted from blood, taken in a trial of the OX40 agonist ivuxolimab. This TCR was sampled from an adult with an advanced solid tumor such as melanoma, head and neck, liver or kidney cancer. The rearrangement uses TRBV6-6 and TRBJ1-2, with no clear D. The CDR3 sequence: CASGPDGYTF. The CDR3 nucleotides are TGTGCCAGCGGGCCGGATGGCTACACCTTC.